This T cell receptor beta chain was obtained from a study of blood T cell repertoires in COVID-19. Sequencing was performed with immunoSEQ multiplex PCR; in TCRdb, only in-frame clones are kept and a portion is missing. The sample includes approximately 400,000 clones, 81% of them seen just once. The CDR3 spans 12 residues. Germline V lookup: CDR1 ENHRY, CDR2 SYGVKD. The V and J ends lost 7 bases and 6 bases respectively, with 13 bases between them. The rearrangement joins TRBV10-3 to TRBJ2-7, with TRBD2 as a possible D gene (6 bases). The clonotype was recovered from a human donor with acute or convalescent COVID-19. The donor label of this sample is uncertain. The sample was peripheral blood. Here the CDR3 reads CAIKRAGGEQYF. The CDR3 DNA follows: TGTGCCATCAAGCGGGCGGGCGGCGAGCAGTACTTC.